A selection of T cell receptor beta chains follows, all from one sample in a study of cytomegalovirus exposure and HLA in healthy donors. Generated by immunoSEQ multiplex PCR, the TCRdb table keeps only in-frame clones and is missing some. Here the sample spans around 150,000 clones, approximately 79% being singletons. The sample taken for sequencing was PBMCs. The receptors here all came from a woman between 45 and 60 years old in good health and CMV-seropositive. CDR3s include the opening cysteine and the closing phenylalanine or tryptophan. D genes are given only for firm matches. The size field is filled for only some rows; it gives once, few, many or a size class.

TRBV5-4	-	-	TRBJ1-2	CASSLDRVNYGYTF
TRBV7-9	TRBD1	few	TRBJ2-6	CASSSTGAGANVLTF
TRBV7-2	TRBD2	-	TRBJ2-5	CASSLFGGLTQETQYF
TRBV6-6	TRBD1	-	TRBJ1-5	CASSIRTGAVVQPQHF
TRBV5-5	TRBD1	-	TRBJ1-1	CASSGRSGQGNTEAFF
TRBV7-9	-	-	TRBJ2-7	CASSLDPQGSEQYF
TRBV18	TRBD1	few	TRBJ2-5	CASSPDRGETQYF
TRBV10-1	TRBD2	-	TRBJ2-1	CASSGSTSGRASNEQFF
TRBV5-8	TRBD1	-	TRBJ1-1	CASSPGTVHPYRTEAFF
TRBV5-1	TRBD1	once	TRBJ1-2	CASSDPGQGSYGYTF
TRBV7-9	TRBD2	-	TRBJ2-7	CASSRGLANEQYF
TRBV19	-	-	TRBJ1-1	CASSQDRGTEAFF
TRBV5-6	TRBD2	-	TRBJ2-1	CASSSGLAGFF
TRBV5-5	TRBD1	few	TRBJ2-5	CASSLRQGAGETQYF
TRBV7-2	-	once	TRBJ2-7	CASSTRVQGESPSYEQYF
TRBV29-1	TRBD1	-	TRBJ2-7	CSVVPRGRGEQYF
TRBV4-1	-	few	TRBJ1-6	CASSLRQAGDSPLHF
TRBV29-1	TRBD2	-	TRBJ2-1	CSVERREGYNEQFF
TRBV27	TRBD1	once	TRBJ1-1	CASSLHTGVGDTEAFF
TRBV30	TRBD1	-	TRBJ2-7	CAWSVELIGTVTF
TRBV7-8	TRBD2	-	TRBJ2-1	CASTLDWGTSGYNEQFF
TRBV28	TRBD1	-	TRBJ2-5	CASRQGFKTQYF
TRBV21-1	-	-	TRBJ1-1	CASSQSSPTGGVAFF
TRBV10-1	-	-	TRBJ2-5	CASSAGGTQYF
TRBV7-9	-	-	TRBJ2-7	CASSGTNYEQYF
TRBV18	TRBD2	once	TRBJ2-1	CASSPAGGEQFF
TRBV9	-	-	TRBJ2-7	CASSVAQYASYEQYF
TRBV7-2	TRBD2	once	TRBJ2-3	CASSSGGLDTQYF
TRBV2	-	-	TRBJ2-1	CASSENSYNEQFF
TRBV5-6	TRBD1	-	TRBJ2-1	CASSLATGGTGTYSNEQFF
TRBV6-6	TRBD1	-	TRBJ1-2	CASSYPGGGYTF
TRBV19	-	-	TRBJ1-5	CASSVRDTSFRAQHF
TRBV4-3	TRBD2	-	TRBJ2-5	CASSQGLAPQETQYF
TRBV28	-	-	TRBJ1-5	CASSLGTSSNQPQHF
TRBV27	TRBD2	-	TRBJ2-3	CASRFLAGSTDTQYF
TRBV4-1	TRBD1	-	TRBJ1-4	CASSQRTGGWTNEKLFF
TRBV5-1	-	few	TRBJ2-2	CASTPTHSTRTGELFF
TRBV18	TRBD1	-	TRBJ2-5	CASQLRQGRETQYF
TRBV6-5	TRBD1	-	TRBJ1-2	CASSRDRAGNYGYTF
TRBV28	-	once	TRBJ1-2	CASSLYGDKGLNGYTF
TRBV28	-	few	TRBJ2-7	CASSLLTYEQYF
TRBV30	-	-	TRBJ1-4	CAWSDTGFKLFF
TRBV27	-	-	TRBJ1-5	CASSGTSRGQPQHF
TRBV10-3	-	-	TRBJ1-1	CATLTSTGTMNTEAFF
TRBV28	-	-	TRBJ1-6	CASSLDPGSGRGSPLHF
TRBV9	-	-	TRBJ2-7	CASSPQEGGFYEQYF
TRBV5-8	-	few	TRBJ2-5	CASSFSVQETQYF
TRBV5-6	TRBD2	few	TRBJ2-1	CASSTMWAGGVNEQFF
TRBV2	TRBD1	-	TRBJ2-2	CASNTPGQGAKELFF
TRBV7-2	-	-	TRBJ1-1	CATHRGAIGNTEAFF
TRBV6-6	-	-	TRBJ2-7	CASSRLVGYEQYF